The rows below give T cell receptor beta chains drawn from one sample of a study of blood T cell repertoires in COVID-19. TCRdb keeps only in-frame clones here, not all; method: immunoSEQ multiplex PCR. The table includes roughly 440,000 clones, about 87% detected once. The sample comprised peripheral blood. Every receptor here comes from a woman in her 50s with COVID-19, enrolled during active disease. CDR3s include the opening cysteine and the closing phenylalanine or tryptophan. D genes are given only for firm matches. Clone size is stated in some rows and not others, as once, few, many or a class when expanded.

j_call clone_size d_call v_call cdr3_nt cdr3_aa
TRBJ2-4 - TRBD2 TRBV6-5 TGTGCCAGCAGCCCGTGGGAGGGCGCCAAAAACATTCAGTACTTC CASSPWEGAKNIQYF
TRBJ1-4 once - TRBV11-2 TGTGCCAGCAGCTTTTTCTCCGAAAAACTGTTTTTT CASSFFSEKLFF
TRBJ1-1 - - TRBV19 TGTGCCAGTAGTATTGGGCAGCTGAACACTGAAGCTTTCTTT CASSIGQLNTEAFF
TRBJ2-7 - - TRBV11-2 TGTGCCAGCAGCTTCAGGGTCGTGAGCTCCTACGAGCAGTACTTC CASSFRVVSSYEQYF
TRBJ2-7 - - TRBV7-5 TGTGCCAGCGTTAGGAGGGAGTCACTCGAGCAGTACTTC CASVRRESLEQYF
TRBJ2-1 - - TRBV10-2 TGCGCCAGCAGTGATCCAGATGAGCAGTTCTTC CASSDPDEQFF
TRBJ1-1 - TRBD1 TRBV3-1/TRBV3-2 TGTGCCAGCAGCCAAGAACTGACAGGGGCGGCTTTCTTT CASSQELTGAAFF
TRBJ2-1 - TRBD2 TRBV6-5 TGTGCCAGCAGTTACTTGCGGGGGACTTCTAATGAGCAGTTCTTC CASSYLRGTSNEQFF
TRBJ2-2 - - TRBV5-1 TGCGCCAGCAGCTCACTGGACAGGAACACCGGGGAGCTGTTTTTT CASSSLDRNTGELFF
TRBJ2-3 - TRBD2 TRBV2 TGTGCCAGCAGTTCTAGCGGGGGATCAGATACGCAGTATTTT CASSSSGGSDTQYF
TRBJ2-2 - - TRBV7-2 TGTGCCAGCAGCTTAGGGGTTGGAGAGACCGGGGAGCTGTTTTTT CASSLGVGETGELFF
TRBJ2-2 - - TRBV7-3 TGTGCCAGTAAAGGGACAAACACCGGGGAGCTGTTTTTT CASKGTNTGELFF
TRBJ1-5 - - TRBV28 TGTGCCAGCAGTTTATACAGGGAAGCACAGCCCCAGCATTTT CASSLYREAQPQHF
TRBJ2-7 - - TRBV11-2 TGTGCCAGCAGCTTACTCTCCTACGAGCAGTACTTC CASSLLSYEQYF
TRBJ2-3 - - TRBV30 TGTGCCTGGAGTGTAGACCCTGGGGGACTGAGCACAGATACGCAGTATTTT CAWSVDPGGLSTDTQYF
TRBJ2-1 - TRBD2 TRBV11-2 TGTGCCAGCAGCCCTGGGACTAGCGGGGGGGCCAAGGAGCAGTTCTTC CASSPGTSGGAKEQFF
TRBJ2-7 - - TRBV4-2 TGTGCCAGCAGCCAAGAGTCCGGGGGCTACGAGCAGTACTTC CASSQESGGYEQYF
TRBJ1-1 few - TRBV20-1 TGCAGTGCTGGGGGGACTGAAGCTTTCTTT CSAGGTEAFF
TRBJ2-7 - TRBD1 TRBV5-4 TGTGCCAGCAGCTTGAGACAGGGGATCTCCTACGAGCAGTACTTC CASSLRQGISYEQYF
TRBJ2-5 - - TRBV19 TGTGCCAGTAGTATGGGGGGACAGACCCCTGGAAAGACCCAGTACTTC CASSMGGQTPGKTQYF
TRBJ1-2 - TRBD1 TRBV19 TGTGCCAGCCTACCCCGGGACAGGGGTTATGGCTACACCTTC CASLPRDRGYGYTF
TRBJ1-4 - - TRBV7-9 TGTGCCAGCAGCTTACCTGAAACAGGGCTTAATGAAAAACTGTTTTTT CASSLPETGLNEKLFF
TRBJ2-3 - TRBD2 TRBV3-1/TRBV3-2 TGTGCCAGCACCGGGGGGGTGACGCAGTATTTT CASTGGVTQYF
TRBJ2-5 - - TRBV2 TGTGCCAGCAGTGAATTTAGCGTGGAGACCCAGTACTTC CASSEFSVETQYF
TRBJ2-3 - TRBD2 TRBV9 TGTGCCAGCAGCAGAACGTCCGGGACTAGCGCCTACACAGATACGCAGTATTTT CASSRTSGTSAYTDTQYF
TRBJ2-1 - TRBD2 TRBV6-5 TGTGCCAGCAGTTACATTTACGGGACTACCTACAATGAGCAGTTCTTC CASSYIYGTTYNEQFF
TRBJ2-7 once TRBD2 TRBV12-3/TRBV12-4 TGTGCCAGCAGTTTTGGGGGGGCCTACGAGCAGTACTTC CASSFGGAYEQYF
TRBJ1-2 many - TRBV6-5 TGTGCCAGCAGCCCCGGACTCGTTTATGGCTACACCTTC CASSPGLVYGYTF
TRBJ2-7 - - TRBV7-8 TGTGCCAGCAGCTTAGGAGGCAGCACCTACGAGCAGTACTTC CASSLGGSTYEQYF
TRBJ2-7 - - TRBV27 TGTGCCAGCAGTTCGTTCGTGGCGGGGAGCCTATCCTACGAGCAGTACTTC CASSSFVAGSLSYEQYF
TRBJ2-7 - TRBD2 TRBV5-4 TGTGCCAGCAGTCCGGGGACTAGCGGGGCCGCCTCCTACGAGCAGTACTTC CASSPGTSGAASYEQYF
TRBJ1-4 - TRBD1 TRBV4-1 TGCGCCAGCAGCCAGAGGCGCGAGGGACAGCGGGTTGAAAAACTGTTTTTT CASSQRREGQRVEKLFF
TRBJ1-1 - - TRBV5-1 TGCGCCAGCAGCTGGGTGGCGGGAAAAACTGAAGCTTTCTTT CASSWVAGKTEAFF
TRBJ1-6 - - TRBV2 TGTGCCAGCAGGTTGGCTAATTCACCCCTCCACTTT CASRLANSPLHF
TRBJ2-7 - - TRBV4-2 TGTGCCAGCAGCCGCGAAATCCGGGGGACCTCCTACGAGCAGTACTTC CASSREIRGTSYEQYF
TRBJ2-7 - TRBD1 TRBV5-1 TGCGCCAGCAGCTTGCACGGGGACAGTTCCTACGAGCAGTACTTC CASSLHGDSSYEQYF
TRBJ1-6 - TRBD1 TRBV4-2 TGTGCCAGCAGCTCCGAGGGGGCGCCCAATTCACCCCTCCACTTT CASSSEGAPNSPLHF
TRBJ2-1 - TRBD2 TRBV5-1 TGCGCCAGCAGCCCCGGACTAGCGGGGTCTTCTAGAAATGAGCAGTTCTTC CASSPGLAGSSRNEQFF
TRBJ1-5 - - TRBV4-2 TGTGCCAGCAGCCAAGAGGGAGTTCAGCCCCAGCATTTT CASSQEGVQPQHF
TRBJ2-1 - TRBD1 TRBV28 TGTGCCAGCAGTTTCGACAGGGGGTTCGGTGAGCAGTTCTTC CASSFDRGFGEQFF
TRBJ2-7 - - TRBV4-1 TGCGCCAGCAGCCAAGACCCGGGACTAGGGGGCCACGAGCAGTACTTC CASSQDPGLGGHEQYF
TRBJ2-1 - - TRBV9 TGTGCCAGCTCACTGCAGGGGAACTCCTACAATGAGCAGTTCTTC CASSLQGNSYNEQFF
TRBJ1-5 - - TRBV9 TGTGCCAGCAGCGTAGGACAGAGCTATCAGCCCCAGCATTTT CASSVGQSYQPQHF
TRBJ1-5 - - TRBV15 TGTGCCACCTCTCAACAGGAAAATCAGCCCCAGCATTTT CATSQQENQPQHF
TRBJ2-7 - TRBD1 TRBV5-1 TGCGCCAGCAGCCTGACAGGGACCTTGTACGTTGGTGAGCAGTACTTC CASSLTGTLYVGEQYF
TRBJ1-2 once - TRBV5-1 TGCGCCAGCAGCCCAGGGTTTTTAGACTATGGCTACACCTTC CASSPGFLDYGYTF
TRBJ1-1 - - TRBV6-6 TGTGCCAGCAGGGTTGGGAGCCCTTTGAACACTGAAGCTTTCTTT CASRVGSPLNTEAFF
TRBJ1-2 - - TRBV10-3 TGTGCCATCAGTGAGTCTAACAGGGATGGCTACACCTTC CAISESNRDGYTF
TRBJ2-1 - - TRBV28 TGTGCCAGCATGGTTAGGGGCAATGAGCAGTTCTTC CASMVRGNEQFF
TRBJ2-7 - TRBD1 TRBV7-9 TGTGCCAGCAGCCGACAGGGCGCCAACGAGCAGTACTTC CASSRQGANEQYF
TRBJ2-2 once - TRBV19 TGTGCCAGTAGTTTCAGCACAGGGACCGGGGAGCTGTTTTTT CASSFSTGTGELFF
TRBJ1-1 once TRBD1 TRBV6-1 TGTGCCAGCAGTGAAGCGCTGAGGGGGCGGAGGACTGAAGCTTTCTTT CASSEALRGRRTEAFF
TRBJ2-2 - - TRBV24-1 TGTGCCACCAGTGATTTGAGTCGGGGGTCGAACACCGGGGAGCTGTTTTTT CATSDLSRGSNTGELFF
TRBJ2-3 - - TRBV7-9 TGTGCCAGCAGCCGACCCGAATTAACTAGCCTCGGCACAGATACGCAGTATTTT CASSRPELTSLGTDTQYF
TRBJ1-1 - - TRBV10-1 TGCGCCAGCAGTGCAGTAAGGAACACTGAAGCTTTCTTT CASSAVRNTEAFF
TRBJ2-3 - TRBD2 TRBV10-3 TGTGCCATCAGTGAGGGGGCTAGCGGGGGGAAGCCAGATACGCAGTATTTT CAISEGASGGKPDTQYF
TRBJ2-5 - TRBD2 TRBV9 TGTGCCAGCAGCTTGGGACTAGCGGCGAGGGAGACCCAGTACTTC CASSLGLAARETQYF
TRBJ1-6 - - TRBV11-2 TGTGCCAGCACCAGGGCTCACTCACCCCTCCACTTT CASTRAHSPLHF
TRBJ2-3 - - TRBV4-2 TGTGCCAGCAGCCGTCTTGTAGCGGCGGAAACAGATACGCAGTATTTT CASSRLVAAETDTQYF